The rows below give T cell receptor beta chains drawn from one sample of a study of blood T cell repertoires in COVID-19. Only in-frame clones appear in the TCRdb table, and some are missing; sequencing was by immunoSEQ multiplex PCR. The sample carries some 230,000 clones, about 80% recorded once. The specimen sequenced was peripheral blood. The receptors here all came from a woman in her fifties or sixties with acute or convalescent COVID-19. The CDR3 runs from the conserved cysteine through the conserved F or W. A D gene is named only where the DNA matches it firmly. Clone size is given for some rows only: seen once, a few or many times, or a class if the clone is expanded.

length	V	J	size	D	CDR3	DNA
17	TRBV4-2	TRBJ2-3	-	TRBD2	CASSQDVVAGDTDTQYF	TGTGCCAGCAGCCAAGACGTGGTAGCGGGGGACACAGATACGCAGTATTTT
13	TRBV7-9	TRBJ1-4	-	-	CASSRPGGEKLFF	TGTGCCAGCAGCCGGCCGGGGGGCGAAAAACTGTTTTTT
14	TRBV2	TRBJ2-1	-	TRBD2	CASSVVAGGNEQFF	TGTGCCAGCAGTGTGGTAGCGGGGGGCAATGAGCAGTTCTTC
16	TRBV9	TRBJ2-5	-	TRBD1	CASSVATGTEEETQYF	TGTGCCAGCAGCGTCGCAACCGGGACAGAGGAAGAGACCCAGTACTTC
14	TRBV5-5	TRBJ2-2	-	-	CASSLGLVDGELFF	TGTGCCAGCAGCTTGGGACTAGTTGACGGGGAGCTGTTTTTT
16	TRBV19	TRBJ1-1	-	TRBD1	CASSIVGTGVNTEAFF	TGTGCCAGTAGTATAGTTGGGACAGGGGTGAACACTGAAGCTTTCTTT
15	TRBV27	TRBJ2-3	many	-	CASSLAGAGADTQYF	TGTGCCAGCAGTTTAGCGGGGGCGGGAGCAGATACGCAGTATTTT
18	TRBV19	TRBJ1-6	-	TRBD1	CASSATRAGGSYNSPLHF	TGTGCCAGTAGTGCGACCCGAGCAGGGGGCTCCTATAATTCACCCCTCCACTTT
16	TRBV5-4	TRBJ2-1	once	TRBD2	CASSSHLAGKYNEQFF	TGTGCCAGCAGCTCTCATCTAGCGGGCAAGTACAATGAGCAGTTCTTC
16	TRBV2	TRBJ2-3	once	TRBD2	CASRRLAGGSTDTQYF	TGTGCCAGCAGAAGGTTAGCGGGGGGGTCCACAGATACGCAGTATTTT
13	TRBV6-5	TRBJ2-7	-	-	CASRETATYEQYF	TGTGCCAGCAGAGAGACAGCAACCTACGAGCAGTACTTC
14	TRBV6-5	TRBJ1-2	-	-	CASSYSRVHSGYTF	TGTGCCAGCAGTTACTCGAGAGTGCATAGCGGCTACACCTTC
13	TRBV7-9	TRBJ1-2	-	-	CASSLGGVYGYTF	TGTGCCAGCAGCTTAGGGGGCGTCTATGGCTACACCTTC
16	TRBV4-1	TRBJ2-7	-	-	CASSHKTGSLRGEQYF	TGCGCCAGCAGCCATAAGACGGGCAGCCTCCGGGGGGAGCAGTACTTC
14	TRBV19	TRBJ1-5	-	TRBD1	CASSTGTGLQPQHF	TGTGCCAGTAGTACCGGGACAGGGCTTCAGCCCCAGCATTTT
15	TRBV15	TRBJ2-7	-	TRBD1	CATSKSPGQGYEQYF	TGTGCCACCAGTAAATCTCCGGGACAGGGATACGAGCAGTACTTC
15	TRBV18	TRBJ1-2	-	-	CASSPPTGTNYGYTF	TGTGCCAGCTCACCACCGACGGGGACTAACTATGGCTACACCTTC
12	TRBV7-2	TRBJ1-6	-	-	CASSWLLAPLHF	TGTGCCAGCAGCTGGCTCCTAGCACCCCTCCACTTT
13	TRBV19	TRBJ1-1	-	-	CASSSGWKTEAFF	TGTGCCAGTAGTTCAGGGTGGAAGACTGAAGCTTTCTTT
15	TRBV6-5	TRBJ2-3	once	-	CASSYEAGSTDTQYF	TGTGCCAGCAGTTACGAAGCGGGTAGCACAGATACGCAGTATTTT
15	TRBV3-1/TRBV3-2	TRBJ2-7	-	-	CASSQAGGGSDEQYF	TGTGCCAGCAGCCAAGCTGGCGGGGGCAGCGACGAGCAGTACTTC
17	TRBV9	TRBJ1-2	-	TRBD1	CASSPRSGQLAVGGYTF	TGTGCCAGCAGCCCCCGTTCGGGACAGCTTGCTGTAGGCGGCTACACCTTC
17	TRBV30	TRBJ2-7	-	TRBD1	CAWSVLTRDRGTYEQYF	TGTGCCTGGAGTGTACTAACGCGGGACAGGGGAACCTACGAGCAGTACTTC
16	TRBV27	TRBJ2-2	-	-	CASRGGSGPRTGELFF	TGTGCCAGCAGGGGAGGTTCAGGGCCGCGGACCGGGGAGCTGTTTTTT
13	TRBV28	TRBJ1-6	once	-	CASSPTYNSPLHF	TGTGCCAGCAGTCCCACCTATAATTCACCCCTCCACTTT
17	TRBV4-1	TRBJ2-2	-	-	CASSSPRASLNTGELFF	TGCGCCAGCAGCAGTCCCCGCGCGTCGTTAAACACCGGGGAGCTGTTTTTT
12	TRBV10-3	TRBJ1-1	-	-	CAISGMNTEAFF	TGTGCCATCAGCGGGATGAACACTGAAGCTTTCTTT
15	TRBV9	TRBJ2-1	-	TRBD2	CASSAGTSGGNEQFF	TGTGCCAGCAGCGCGGGGACTAGCGGTGGCAATGAGCAGTTCTTC